This entry concerns a single T cell receptor beta chain. This sample is part of a study of blood T cell repertoires in COVID-19. The germline V gene encodes CDR1 MRHNA and CDR2 SNTAGT. This CDR3 region has 13 residues. Between the trimmed V and J ends, which lost 6 bases and 5 bases, there was a span of 13 bases. Authors' processing steps: Reference gene primer amplification in the assay estimated nucleated cell counts. TCRdb's copy holds only in-frame clones and misses some; the assay was immunoSEQ multiplex PCR. That table gives V, J and clone size, and the DNA gave D and trimming. The sample records 95,000 to 110,000 clones, roughly nine tenths being singletons.

The sequenced material came from peripheral blood. This sequence originates from a human donor in a cohort sampled during active COVID-19. J is TRBJ2-5 and V is TRBV6-4; tentative D call: TRBD2 (6 bases). The CDR3 nucleotides are TGTGCCAGCAGCCCAGATGGGGGGGAGACCCAGTACTTC. This sequence encodes CASSPDGGETQYF.